This TCR beta chain appears in the sequencing data of a study of control samples from healthy donors and cancer patients. Assay used: immunoSEQ multiplex PCR; TCRdb lists only in-frame clones, some missing. The table records about 180,000 clones, roughly nine tenths of them present only once. CDR3 length equals 12 residues. The germline V gene has CDR1 MNHEY and CDR2 SMNVEV (reference sequence). V was pared by 10 bases and J by 4 bases, with 6 bases of the junction left unmatched. The receptor was derived from a man aged 25 to 40 in good health. This rearrangement joins TRBV27 to TRBJ2-7, with 8 bases aligning to TRBD1. Material for sequencing was blood. The CDR3 sequence: CATGQGHYEQYF. In nucleotides, the CDR3 is TGTGCCACCGGACAGGGCCATTACGAGCAGTACTTC.